The following is a T cell receptor (beta chain) sequence with its context. The data belong to a study of blood T cell repertoires in COVID-19. As for the study in general: T cells, B-cell-depleted T cells, or PBMCs provided the cDNA or gDNA that served as material.

Profiling relied on immunoSEQ multiplex PCR, and the TCRdb table lists in-frame clones only, not all of them. Here the sample spans approximately 25,000 clones, 75% to 85% being singletons. The J segment lost 3 bases and the V segment lost 4 bases, leaving 7 bases of the junction unmatched. Germline lookup yields CDR1 MGHRA and CDR2 YSYEKL. CDR3 length: 15 residues. This chain links TRBV4-1 with TRBJ1-1, with 8 bases matching TRBD1. The sequence derives from an elderly man with active or convalescent COVID-19. Sequencing input: peripheral blood. Written as DNA, the CDR3 is TGCGCCAGCAGCCGCCAGGGGGCAGGTGACACTGAAGCTTTCTTT. Translation gives CASSRQGAGDTEAFF.